What follows are 20 T cell receptor beta chains derived from one specimen sequenced in a study of shared clonotypes between healthy human individuals. TCRdb's copy holds only in-frame clones and misses some; the assay was immunoSEQ multiplex PCR. Among millions of clones, 85% to 95% were seen once, and the ten largest hold about 0.37%. Sequencing was done on a sample of naive CD4+ T cells from PBMCs. Subset here: CD45RA+ positively selected. These receptors originate from a man aged 18 to 29 in good health. Some clones in this sample may be carry-over from other donors' samples.

The chain combines TRBV4-2 with TRBJ2-7; D is possibly TRBD2 (6 bases). V lost 1 base to trimming and J lost 6 bases, with 10 bases between them. The germline gives CDR1 LGHNA, CDR2 YNFKEQ. The CDR3 extends over 13 amino acids. The CDR3 bases are TGTGCCAGCAGCCAAGTCCGAGCGGGCGAGCAGTACTTC. Encoded protein: CASSQVRAGEQYF.

The CDR3 region has the DNA TGTGCCAGCAGACGCTTCGGACAGCCGGCCTACGAGCAGTACTTC. This sequence encodes CASRRFGQPAYEQYF. The chain has TRBV27 and TRBJ2-7, with D perhaps matching TRBD1 (6 bases). The CDR3 runs 15 residues. Trimming removed 6 bases at V and 2 bases at J, with 17 bases between. Germline V lookup: CDR1 MNHEY, CDR2 SMNVEV (reference sequence).

The rearrangement uses TRBV27 and TRBJ2-2; weak D call: TRBD1 (6 bases). With 3 bases removed from V and 7 bases from J, the gap between germline ends came to 15 bases. The CDR3 contains 15 residues. Germline V gives CDR1 MNHEY, CDR2 SMNVEV (reference sequence). The CDR3 loop is CASSLWAGEGGELFF. The CDR3 region has the DNA TGTGCCAGCAGTTTGTGGGCAGGGGAAGGCGGGGAGCTGTTTTTT.

This clone was counted between two and nine times. The chain combines TRBV7-9 with TRBJ2-2, with 12 positions matching TRBD1. V was clipped by 5 bases and J by 6 bases; unmatched bases: 7. CDR1 is SEHNR, CDR2 FQNEAQ, per germline (reference sequence). The CDR3 length is 16 residues. This CDR3 is CASSNAGTGGPGELFF. The CDR3, as DNA: TGTGCCAGCAGCAACGCCGGGACAGGGGGCCCCGGGGAGCTGTTTTTT.

J is TRBJ1-2 and V is TRBV19; D is undetermined. The V end was cut by 3 bases, the J end by 1 base, with 15 bases between. The germline V gene has CDR1 LNHDA and CDR2 SQIVND (reference sequence). The CDR3 extends over 16 amino acids. The CDR3 coding sequence is TGTGCCAGTAGTATGTCCGGAACCAACTATAACTATGGCTACACCTTC. As protein: CASSMSGTNYNYGYTF.

The gene calls are TRBV2 and TRBJ2-7, with 10 bases identical to TRBD1. Germline values: CDR1 SNHLY, CDR2 FYNNEI. V lost 6 bases, J lost 2 bases, and 19 bases stayed unmatched. The CDR3 totals 19 residues. The CDR3 is CASRPDRGASVDGTYEQYF. For the CDR3, the DNA is TGTGCCAGCAGACCGGACAGGGGGGCGTCTGTAGACGGGACCTACGAGCAGTACTTC.

As to this clone: The identical CDR3 is also encoded by other nucleotide sequences in the sample. This chain joins TRBV6-5 and TRBJ1-1; D gene ambiguous. The CDR3 totals 14 residues. Germline V lookup: CDR1 MNHEY, CDR2 SVGAGI. V lost 2 bases to trimming and J lost 1 base, with 8 bases between them. CDR3 sequence: CASSYLGENTEAFF. The CDR3 DNA is TGTGCCAGCAGTTACCTCGGGGAGAACACTGAAGCTTTCTTT.

This chain joins TRBV6-6 and TRBJ1-2, with D tentatively TRBD1 (5 bases). The germline gives CDR1 MNHNY, CDR2 SVGAGI (reference sequence). The V and J ends lost 4 bases and 4 bases respectively, with 13 bases between them. The CDR3 totals 14 residues. The CDR3 loop is CASSSQAQGYGYTF. In nucleotides, the CDR3 is TGTGCCAGCAGTTCTCAGGCGCAGGGCTATGGCTACACCTTC.

Note on this clone: The junction departs from the called germline gene at one end, perhaps through a read error. This chain uses TRBV18 with TRBJ1-2; D uncertain. Germline V CDR1 and CDR2: KGHSH, LQKENI. This CDR3 has 14 residues. The CDR3 nucleotides read TGTGCCAGCCCTTCAATGACACTCAACTACGGCTACACCTTC. This sequence encodes CASPSMTLNYGYTF.

V gene TRBV7-2 combines with J gene TRBJ2-1; 8 bases fit TRBD1. Germline-derived CDR1 and CDR2 are SGHTA and FQGNSA. The V and J ends lost 2 bases and 6 bases, in that order; junction bases with no gene match: 6. The CDR3 has 15 amino acids. The CDR3 DNA reads TGTGCCAGCAGCTTATTGGGACAGGAGTTCAATGAGCAGTTCTTC. Protein product: CASSLLGQEFNEQFF.

The rearrangement joins TRBV5-4 to TRBJ1-4; TRBD1 aligns across 8 bases. The CDR3 totals 12 residues. Germline V gene sequence: CDR1 SGHNT, CDR2 YYREEE (reference sequence). J lost 14 bases, V lost 4 bases, and 7 bases had no gene match. The CDR3 DNA reads as TGTGCCAGCAGCGGCCCACAGGGGGATCTGTTTTTT. It specifies CASSGPQGDLFF.

The chain joins TRBV5-1 to TRBJ2-1; perhaps TRBD2 as D (5 bases). This CDR3 region has 16 residues. Trimming pared 6 bases from V and 5 bases from J, leaving 21 bases between. Per the germline V gene, CDR1 is SGHRS and CDR2 is YFSETQ. The CDR3 sequence is CASTYTAVAYNNEQFF. DNA of the CDR3: TGCGCCAGCACGTATACAGCGGTCGCATATAACAATGAGCAGTTCTTC.

The chain joins TRBV20-1 to TRBJ2-3, with TRBD1 matching over 7 bases. Germline assignment: CDR1 DFQATT and CDR2 SNEGSKA (reference sequence). The J segment lost 14 bases and the V segment lost 4 bases, leaving 6 bases of the junction unmatched. The CDR3 covers 10 residues. The CDR3 is CSATDRLSYF. In nucleotides, the CDR3 is TGCAGTGCTACGGACAGGCTTTCGTATTTT.

The V gene is TRBV29-1, the J gene TRBJ2-7, with D maybe TRBD2 (5 bases). The CDR3 is made up of 12 amino acids. V was clipped by 0 bases and J by 6 bases, with 9 bases between them. In germline, CDR1 is SQVTM, CDR2 ANQGSEA. The CDR3 region is CSVEDRRAEQYF. CDR3 nucleotide sequence: TGCAGCGTTGAAGATCGGCGGGCCGAGCAGTACTTC.

V gene TRBV7-2 combines with J gene TRBJ1-4, with TRBD1 identical over 10 bases. J gave up 8 bases and V 6 bases, and 9 bases lay outside the gene matches. Germline values: CDR1 SGHTA, CDR2 FQGNSA. This CDR3 region has 15 residues. CDR3 in amino acids: CASRQPGQGIEKLFF. The CDR3 DNA reads as TGTGCCAGCAGGCAACCGGGACAGGGGATCGAAAAACTGTTTTTT.

The chain uses TRBV7-2 and TRBJ2-7; 15 bases match TRBD2. Trimming removed 0 bases from V and 5 bases from J; junction bases left unmatched: 14. Germline values: CDR1 SGHTA, CDR2 FQGNSA. The CDR3 sequence is 20 residues long. In nucleotides, the CDR3 is TGTGCCAGCAGCTTAGCCCCGGGACTAGCGGGAGGAGGGCGTCGGAACGAGCAGTACTTC. Encoded protein: CASSLAPGLAGGGRRNEQYF.

Of note for this clone: This CDR3 is also generated by other DNA sequences in the sample. The CDR3 sequence is CASSLVGNTGELFF. DNA of the CDR3: TGTGCCAGCAGCTTAGTAGGGAACACCGGGGAGCTGTTTTTT. The genes are TRBV11-3 and TRBJ2-2, with D unclear. The CDR3 spans 14 residues. CDR1 is SGHNT, CDR2 YENEEA, per germline. The ends were cut back, 1 base at V and 1 base at J, with 4 bases in the middle.

The chain combines TRBV7-8 with TRBJ1-2; D uncertain. V was shortened by 1 base and J by 2 bases, with 11 bases between the two germline ends. This CDR3 has 15 residues. Germline lookup yields CDR1 SGHVS and CDR2 FQNEAQ. CDR3 DNA sequence: TGTGCCAGCAGCTTAGATGGAGCCCCCAACTATGGCTACACCTTC. It translates to CASSLDGAPNYGYTF. The entire variable domain, with the rest obtained from reference TRBV7-8 and TRBJ1-2, is as follows: GAGVSQSPRYKVAKRGQDVALRCDPISGHVSLFWYQQALGQGPEFLTYFQNEAQLDKSGLPSDRFFAERPEGSVSTLKIQRTQQEDSAVYLCASSLDGAPNYGYTFGSGTRLTVV.

The chain has TRBV6-5 and TRBJ1-2, with 8 nucleotides matching TRBD1. J lost 7 bases, V lost 6 bases, and 10 bases had no gene match. The germline CDR1 and CDR2 sequences are MNHEY and SVGAGI. The CDR3 consists of 14 residues. The CDR3 DNA is TGTGCCAGCAGACGGGGCAGGGGGCAAGTTGGCTACACCTTC. Its translation is CASRRGRGQVGYTF.

This clone was counted between two and nine times. The sample contains more than one DNA sequence encoding this CDR3. The chain links TRBV6-1 to TRBJ2-7; D ambiguous. V shed 4 bases and J shed 3 bases, with 4 bases lying between them. The V gene's germline CDR1 is MNHNS and CDR2 SASEGT. The CDR3 sequence is 11 residues long. The CDR3 nucleotides read TGTGCCAGCAGTGGCTACTACGAGCAGTACTTC. Protein sequence: CASSGYYEQYF.